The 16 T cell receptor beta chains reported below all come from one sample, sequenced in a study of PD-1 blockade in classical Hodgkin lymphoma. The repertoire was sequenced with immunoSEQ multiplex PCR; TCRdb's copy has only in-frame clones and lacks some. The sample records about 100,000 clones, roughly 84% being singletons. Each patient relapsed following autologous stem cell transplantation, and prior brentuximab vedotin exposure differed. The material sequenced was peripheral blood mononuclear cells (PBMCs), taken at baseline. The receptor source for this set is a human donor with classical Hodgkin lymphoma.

The CDR3 bases are TGTGCCAGCAGTCCCCGGACTAGCGGGAGGGGAAATGAGCAGTTCTTC. Residues: CASSPRTSGRGNEQFF. The V gene is TRBV6-6, the J gene TRBJ2-1, with 15 nucleotides matching TRBD2. V lost 5 bases, J lost 7 bases, and 6 bases stayed unmatched. Germline V gives CDR1 MNHNY, CDR2 SVGAGI (reference sequence). The CDR3 has 16 amino acids.

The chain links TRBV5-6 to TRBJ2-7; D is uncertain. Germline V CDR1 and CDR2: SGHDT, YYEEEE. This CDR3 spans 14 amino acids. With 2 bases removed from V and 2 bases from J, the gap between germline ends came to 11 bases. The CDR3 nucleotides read TGTGCCAGCAGCTTAGGACCCGCCGCCTACGAGCAGTACTTC. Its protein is CASSLGPAAYEQYF. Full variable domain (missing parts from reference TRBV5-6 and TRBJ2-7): DAGVTQSPTHLIKTRGQQVTLRCSPKSGHDTVSWYQQALGQGPQFIFQYYEEEERQRGNFPDRFSGHQFPNYSSELNVNALLLGDSALYLCASSLGPAAYEQYFGPGTRLTVT.

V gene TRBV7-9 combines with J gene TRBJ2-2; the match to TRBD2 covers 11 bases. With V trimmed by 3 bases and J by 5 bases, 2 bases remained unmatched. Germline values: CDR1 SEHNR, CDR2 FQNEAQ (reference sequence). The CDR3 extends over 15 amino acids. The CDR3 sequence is CASSFWTSGTGELFF. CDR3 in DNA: TGTGCCAGCAGCTTTTGGACTAGCGGGACCGGGGAGCTGTTTTTT.

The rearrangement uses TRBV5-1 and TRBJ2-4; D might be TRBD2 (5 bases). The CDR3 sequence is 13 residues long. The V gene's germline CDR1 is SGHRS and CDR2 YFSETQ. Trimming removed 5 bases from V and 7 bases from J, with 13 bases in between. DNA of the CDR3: TGCGCCAGCAGTTCCGGGGTGGGGAACATTCAGTACTTC. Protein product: CASSSGVGNIQYF.

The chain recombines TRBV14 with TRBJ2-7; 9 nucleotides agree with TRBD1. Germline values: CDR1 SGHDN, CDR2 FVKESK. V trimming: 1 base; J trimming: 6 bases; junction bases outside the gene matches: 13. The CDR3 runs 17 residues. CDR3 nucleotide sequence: TGTGCCAGCAGCCAAGCCTTCTCCGGGACAGGGATTGCCGAGCAGTACTTC. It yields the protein CASSQAFSGTGIAEQYF. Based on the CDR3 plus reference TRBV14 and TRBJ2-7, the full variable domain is EAGVTQFPSHSVIEKGQTVTLRCDPISGHDNLYWYRRVMGKEIKFLLHFVKESKQDESGMPNNRFLAERTGGTYSTLKVQPAELEDSGVYFCASSQAFSGTGIAEQYFGPGTRLTVT.

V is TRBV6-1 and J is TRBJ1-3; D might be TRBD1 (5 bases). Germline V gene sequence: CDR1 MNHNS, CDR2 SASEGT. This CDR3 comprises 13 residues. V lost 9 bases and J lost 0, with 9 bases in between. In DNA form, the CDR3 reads TGTGCCAGTGACAGCGTCTCTGGAAACACCATATATTTT. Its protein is CASDSVSGNTIYF.

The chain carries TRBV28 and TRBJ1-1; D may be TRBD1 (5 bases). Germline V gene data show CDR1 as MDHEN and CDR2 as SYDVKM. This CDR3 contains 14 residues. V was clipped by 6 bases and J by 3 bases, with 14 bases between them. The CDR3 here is CASSDQGIHTEAFF. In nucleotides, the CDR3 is TGTGCCAGCAGCGATCAGGGTATTCACACTGAAGCTTTCTTT.

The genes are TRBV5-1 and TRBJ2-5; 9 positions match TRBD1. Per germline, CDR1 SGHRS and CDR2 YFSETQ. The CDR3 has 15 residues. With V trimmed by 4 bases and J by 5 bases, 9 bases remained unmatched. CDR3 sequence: CASSPRTGERETQYF. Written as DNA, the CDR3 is TGCGCCAGCAGCCCCCGGACAGGGGAGAGGGAGACCCAGTACTTC.

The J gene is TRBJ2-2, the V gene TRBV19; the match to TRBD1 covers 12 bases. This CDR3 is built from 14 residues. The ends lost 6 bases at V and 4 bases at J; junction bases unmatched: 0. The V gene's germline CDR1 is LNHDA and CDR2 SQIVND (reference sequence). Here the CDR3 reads CASRGQGATGELFF. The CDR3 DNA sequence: TGTGCCAGTAGGGGACAGGGGGCCACCGGGGAGCTGTTTTTT.

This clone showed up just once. The CDR3 DNA reads as TGTGCCAGCTCACTTTTGGGGACAACATACAATGAGCAGTTCTTC. This sequence encodes CASSLLGTTYNEQFF. The gene calls are TRBV18 and TRBJ2-1; TRBD1 might be the D (6 bases). The CDR3 covers 15 residues. V dropped 4 bases and J dropped 4 bases, with 14 bases sitting between them. Germline values: CDR1 KGHSH, CDR2 LQKENI.

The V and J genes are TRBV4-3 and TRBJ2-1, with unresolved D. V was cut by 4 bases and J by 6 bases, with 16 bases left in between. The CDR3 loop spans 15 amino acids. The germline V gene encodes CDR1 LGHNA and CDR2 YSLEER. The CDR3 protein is CASSPRFDPLNEQFF. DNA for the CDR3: TGCGCCAGCAGCCCGAGATTCGACCCTCTCAATGAGCAGTTCTTC.

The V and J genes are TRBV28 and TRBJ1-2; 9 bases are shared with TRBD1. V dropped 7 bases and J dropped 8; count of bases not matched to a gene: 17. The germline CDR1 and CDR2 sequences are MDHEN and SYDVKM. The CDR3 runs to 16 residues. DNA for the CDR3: TGTGCCAGCACTATAAGGACAGGGGCAATAGGCGGGGGCTACACCTTC. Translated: CASTIRTGAIGGGYTF.

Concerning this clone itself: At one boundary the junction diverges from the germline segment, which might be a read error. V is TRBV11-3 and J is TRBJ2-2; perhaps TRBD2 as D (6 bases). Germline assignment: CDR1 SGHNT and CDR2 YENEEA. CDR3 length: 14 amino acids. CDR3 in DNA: TGTGCCAGCAGCCCCGGGATTTACACCGGGGGGCTGTTTTTT. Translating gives CASSPGIYTGGLFF.

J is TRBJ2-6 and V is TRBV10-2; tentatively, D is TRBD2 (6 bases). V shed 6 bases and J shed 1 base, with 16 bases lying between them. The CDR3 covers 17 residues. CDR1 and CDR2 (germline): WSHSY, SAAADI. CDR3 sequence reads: CASSPAGGTSGANVLTF. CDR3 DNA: TGCGCCAGCAGCCCTGCCGGGGGTACTTCTGGGGCCAACGTCCTGACTTTC.

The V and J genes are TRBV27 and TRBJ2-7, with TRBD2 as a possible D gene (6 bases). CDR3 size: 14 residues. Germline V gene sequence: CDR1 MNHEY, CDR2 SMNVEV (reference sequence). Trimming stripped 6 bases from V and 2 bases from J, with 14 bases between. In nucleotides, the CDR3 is TGTGCCAGCAGGGGGGGACTCGCGCCCTACGAGCAGTACTTC. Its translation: CASRGGLAPYEQYF.

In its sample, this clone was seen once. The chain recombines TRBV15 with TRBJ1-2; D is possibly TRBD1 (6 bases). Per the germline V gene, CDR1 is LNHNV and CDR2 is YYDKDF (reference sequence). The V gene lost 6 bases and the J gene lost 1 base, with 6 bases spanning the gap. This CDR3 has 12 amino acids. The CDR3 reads CATRDSNYGYTF. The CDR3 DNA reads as TGTGCCACCAGGGACAGTAACTATGGCTACACCTTC.